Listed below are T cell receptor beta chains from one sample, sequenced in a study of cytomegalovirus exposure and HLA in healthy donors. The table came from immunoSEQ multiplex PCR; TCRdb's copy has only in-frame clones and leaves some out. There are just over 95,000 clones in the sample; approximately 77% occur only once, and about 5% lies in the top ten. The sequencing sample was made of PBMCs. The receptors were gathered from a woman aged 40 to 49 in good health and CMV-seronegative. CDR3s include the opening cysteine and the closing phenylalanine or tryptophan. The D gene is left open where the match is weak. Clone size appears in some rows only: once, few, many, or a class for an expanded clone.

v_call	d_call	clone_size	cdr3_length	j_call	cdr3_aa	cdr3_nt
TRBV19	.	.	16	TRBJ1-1	CASSRPGSAMNTEAFF	TGTGCCAGTAGTAGACCGGGATCAGCTATGAACACTGAAGCTTTCTTT
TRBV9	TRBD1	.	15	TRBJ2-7	CASSVADRTSYEQYF	TGTGCCAGCAGCGTAGCGGACAGGACTTCCTACGAGCAGTACTTC
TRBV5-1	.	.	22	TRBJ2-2	CASSSPFRGRGADFANTGELFF	TGCGCCAGCAGCTCCCCGTTCAGGGGCAGGGGGGCTGACTTCGCGAACACCGGGGAGCTGTTTTTT
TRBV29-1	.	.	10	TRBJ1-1	CSAFLTEAFF	TGCAGCGCTTTTCTGACTGAAGCTTTCTTT
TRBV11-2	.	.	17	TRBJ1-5	CASSLGRRGGWNQPQHF	TGTGCCAGCAGCTTAGGCAGACGAGGGGGATGGAATCAGCCCCAGCATTTT
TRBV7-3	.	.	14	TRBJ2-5	CASSPAGIQETQYF	TGTGCCAGCAGCCCCGCAGGCATCCAAGAGACCCAGTACTTC
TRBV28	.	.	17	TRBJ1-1	CASSFGLRSRLNTEAFF	TGTGCCAGCAGTTTTGGCCTTCGATCCCGCCTCAACACTGAAGCTTTCTTT
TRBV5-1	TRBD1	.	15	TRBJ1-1	CASSTRQGPNTEAFF	TGCGCCAGCAGCACGCGACAGGGACCGAACACTGAAGCTTTCTTT
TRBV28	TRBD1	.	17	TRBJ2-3	CASSLLQTGGATDTQYF	TGTGCCAGCAGTTTACTCCAAACAGGGGGCGCCACAGATACGCAGTATTTT
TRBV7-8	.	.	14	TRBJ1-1	CASSLARQNTEAFF	TGTGCCAGCAGCTTAGCGCGTCAGAACACTGAAGCTTTCTTT
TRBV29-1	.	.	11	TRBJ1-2	CSVVLSYGYTF	TGCAGCGTTGTACTCTCCTATGGCTACACCTTC
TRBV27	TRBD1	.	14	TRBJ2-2	CASSWGQGTGELFF	TGTGCCAGCAGTTGGGGACAGGGGACCGGGGAGCTGTTTTTT
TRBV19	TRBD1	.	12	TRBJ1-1	CASSTRQGEAFF	TGTGCCAGTAGTACGAGACAGGGAGAAGCTTTCTTT
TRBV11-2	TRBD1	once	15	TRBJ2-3	CASSQGQGYTDTQYF	TGTGCCAGCAGCCAAGGACAGGGTTACACAGATACGCAGTATTTT
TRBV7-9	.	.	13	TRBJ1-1	CSSRRGGNTEAFF	TGTTCCAGCAGGCGGGGAGGGAACACTGAAGCTTTCTTT
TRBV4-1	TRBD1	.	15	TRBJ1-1	CASSQPQGANTEAFF	TGCGCCAGCAGCCAACCGCAGGGGGCAAACACTGAAGCTTTCTTT
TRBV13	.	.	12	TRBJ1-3	CASSSGRNTIYF	TGTGCCAGCAGTTCCGGTAGAAACACCATATATTTT
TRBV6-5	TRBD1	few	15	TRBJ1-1	CASSDPTGAKGRAFF	TGTGCCAGCAGCGACCCGACAGGGGCTAAAGGTCGAGCTTTCTTT
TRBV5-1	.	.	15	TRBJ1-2	CASSLGHEVPYGYTF	TGCGCCAGCAGCTTGGGGCACGAGGTCCCCTATGGCTACACCTTC
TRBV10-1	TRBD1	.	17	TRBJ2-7	CASPKGAGRPSLYEQYF	TGCGCCAGCCCGAAGGGGGCAGGGCGGCCGTCTCTCTACGAGCAGTACTTC
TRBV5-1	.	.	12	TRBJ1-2	CASSTGSGGYTF	TGCGCCAGCAGCACCGGGTCCGGGGGCTACACCTTC
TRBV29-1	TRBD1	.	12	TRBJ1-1	CSGNRGLVEAFF	TGCAGCGGGAACAGGGGGCTCGTTGAAGCTTTCTTT
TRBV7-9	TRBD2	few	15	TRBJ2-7	CASSYPGGNTYEQYF	TGTGCCAGCAGCTACCCGGGGGGAAACACCTACGAGCAGTACTTC
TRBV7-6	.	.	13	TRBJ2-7	CASSLGSDYEQYF	TGTGCCAGCAGCTTAGGGTCAGACTACGAGCAGTACTTC
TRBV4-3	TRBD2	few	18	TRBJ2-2	CASSQGGLAGGHTGELFF	TGCGCCAGCAGCCAAGGGGGGCTAGCGGGGGGCCACACCGGGGAGCTGTTTTTT
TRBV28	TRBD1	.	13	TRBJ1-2	CASSLGQGEGYTF	TGTGCCAGCAGTTTAGGGCAGGGGGAAGGCTACACCTTC
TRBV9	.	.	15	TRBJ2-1	CASSVGPPERDEQFF	TGTGCCAGCAGCGTAGGACCCCCAGAGAGGGATGAGCAGTTCTTC
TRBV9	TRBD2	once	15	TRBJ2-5	CASSVGSGAGETQYF	TGTGCCAGCAGCGTAGGCAGCGGGGCCGGGGAGACCCAGTACTTC
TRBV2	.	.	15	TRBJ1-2	CASSESILETYGYTF	TGTGCCAGCAGTGAATCTATCTTGGAGACCTATGGCTACACCTTC
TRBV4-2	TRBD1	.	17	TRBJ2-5	CASSLNGGGQGQETQYF	TGTGCCAGCAGCCTAAACGGCGGGGGACAGGGACAAGAGACCCAGTACTTC
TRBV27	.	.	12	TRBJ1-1	CASTALGQPAFF	TGTGCCAGCACCGCCCTAGGACAGCCAGCTTTCTTT
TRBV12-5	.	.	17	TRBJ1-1	CASGLGRLRGTGTEAFF	TGTGCTAGTGGTTTGGGACGCCTAAGGGGGACCGGCACTGAAGCTTTCTTT
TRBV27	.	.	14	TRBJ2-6	CATYQGTGANVLTF	TGTGCCACCTACCAGGGGACTGGGGCCAACGTCCTGACTTTC
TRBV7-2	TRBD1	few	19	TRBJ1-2	CASSLGRGTGGPKIRGYTF	TGTGCCAGCAGCTTAGGGAGGGGGACAGGGGGCCCTAAAATAAGAGGCTACACCTTC
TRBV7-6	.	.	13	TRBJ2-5	CASSFSRQETQYF	TGTGCCAGCAGCTTCTCCAGACAAGAGACCCAGTACTTC
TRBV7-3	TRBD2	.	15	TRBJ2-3	CASSFSGGVTDTQYF	TGTGCCAGCAGCTTTAGCGGGGGGGTCACAGATACGCAGTATTTT
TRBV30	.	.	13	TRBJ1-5	CAWAGQGNQPQHF	TGTGCCTGGGCGGGGCAGGGTAATCAGCCCCAGCATTTT
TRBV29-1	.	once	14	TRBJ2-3	CSATGLGDTDTQYF	TGCAGCGCCACAGGGTTAGGGGACACAGATACGCAGTATTTT
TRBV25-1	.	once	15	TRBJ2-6	CASSETGSGANVLTF	TGTGCCAGCAGTGAAACGGGCTCTGGGGCCAACGTCCTGACTTTC
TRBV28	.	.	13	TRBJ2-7	CASSIGQSYEQYF	TGTGCCAGCAGCATTGGACAGTCGTACGAGCAGTACTTC
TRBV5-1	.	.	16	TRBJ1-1	CASSPSLTPGATEAFF	TGCGCCAGCAGTCCTAGCCTAACACCAGGGGCCACTGAAGCTTTCTTT